This TCR beta chain was captured by sequencing in a study of blood T cells in healthy people across ages. About the research overall: Roughly one uniquely barcoded beta molecule per two T cells was captured. Study-wide results and caveats: Versus aged donors, long-lived donors had higher diversity and more naive CD4+ cells.

A second about 6 to 12 cycle PCR used barcoded and J-beta primers. Via MiXCR, TCRdb re-called the 5' RACE reads, giving one row per CDR3 protein. This sample has around 1,500,000 distinct CDR3 sequences, with 28% found just once. This CDR3 has 17 amino acids. Germline V CDR1 and CDR2: DFQATT, SNEGSKA (reference sequence). The V gene end was trimmed by 6 bases and the J gene end by 7 bases; junction bases not matched to a gene: 14. This clonotype was observed a few times. The antigen remains unidentified. Isolation of PBMCs gave at least 6 million cells per sample. The origin of this receptor is a woman aged 25 to 39 in good health. The V gene is TRBV20-1, the J gene TRBJ2-1; 14 bases line up with TRBD2. What was sequenced was blood. CDR3 in amino acids: CSARRLAGGRKWNEQFF. The DNA for the CDR3 is TGCAGTGCCAGGAGACTAGCGGGGGGGCGAAAATGGAATGAGCAGTTCTTC.